This TCR beta chain was sequenced in a study of cytomegalovirus exposure and HLA in healthy donors. Turning to the study itself: The same platform as the 650 to 700 first-cohort repertoires was used for the 130 or so validation repertoires, a later analysis reported.

There are 17 residues in the CDR3. V lost 5 bases, J lost 0 bases, and 19 bases lay in between. Germline loops: CDR1 MDHEN, CDR2 SYDVKM. Produced via immunoSEQ multiplex PCR; TCRdb's table is partial and in-frame only. The profile covers approximately 60,000 clones, with 90% appearing a single time and about 3% taken by the ten largest. Among the 120 or so subjects of the validation cohort, separate from the approximately 700-subject first cohort, were the donors. The sequencing sample was made of PBMCs. The receptor was derived from a man aged 18 to 30 in good health and CMV-seronegative. This sequence joins TRBV28 and TRBJ1-2; D remains unclear. CDR3 coding DNA: TGTGCCAGCAGTGAGACCGGACGGGGAGTAGCTAACTATGGCTACACCTTC. Translated: CASSETGRGVANYGYTF.